These T cell receptor beta chains were read from a single sample in a study of T cell responses to AZD1222 COVID-19 vaccine. Data came from immunoSEQ multiplex PCR; TCRdb stores just in-frame clones and leaves some out. The sample holds some 130,000 clones, 93% seen once. The source material was peripheral blood, sampled on day 0 of AZD1222 vaccination. The receptors shown here come from an adult in good health. Both conserved end residues are part of each CDR3. A D gene is named only where the DNA matches it firmly. Only some rows state a clone size, as once, few, many or a class for expanded clones.

D,length,size,V,J,CDR3,DNA
-,13,-,TRBV2,TRBJ1-5,CASRGGEVQPQHF,TGTGCCAGCAGGGGAGGGGAAGTTCAGCCCCAGCATTTT
-,12,-,TRBV2,TRBJ2-7,CASRRGLDEQYF,TGTGCCAGCAGAAGGGGGTTGGACGAGCAGTACTTC
TRBD1,14,-,TRBV19,TRBJ1-1,CASGRQGLNTEAFF,TGTGCCAGTGGACGACAGGGGCTGAACACTGAAGCTTTCTTT
-,13,once,TRBV27,TRBJ1-2,CASSSAGNYGYTF,TGTGCCAGCAGTTCCGCGGGGAACTATGGCTACACCTTC
-,16,-,TRBV3-1/TRBV3-2,TRBJ2-6,CASSQENRAGANVLTF,TGTGCCAGCAGCCAAGAAAATAGGGCTGGGGCCAACGTCCTGACTTTC
-,14,-,TRBV3-1/TRBV3-2,TRBJ1-2,CASSQVSGLYGYTF,TGTGCCAGCAGCCAAGTGTCAGGGTTGTATGGCTACACCTTC
-,12,-,TRBV7-7,TRBJ2-5,CASSLGDGSRYF,TGTGCCAGCAGCTTAGGCGACGGTTCCCGGTACTTC
-,18,-,TRBV18,TRBJ1-4,CASSPLLGGVTTNEKLFF,TGTGCCAGCTCACCTCTCCTGGGTGGAGTGACAACTAATGAAAAACTGTTTTTT
-,16,-,TRBV19,TRBJ2-2,CASSFRASWEAGELFF,TGTGCCAGTAGTTTCCGGGCCTCCTGGGAGGCCGGGGAGCTGTTTTTT
-,15,-,TRBV19,TRBJ1-6,CASSRKGGYNSPLHF,TGTGCCAGTAGTAGGAAGGGTGGCTATAATTCACCCCTCCACTTT